This T cell receptor (beta chain) derives from a study of cytomegalovirus exposure and HLA in healthy donors. Whole-study results and caveats: A later analysis by the authors found several of the most significant clusters apparently linked to common viral pathogens.

Worth noting for this clone: Its cognate antigen is unknown.

The PCR ran on 60 Vbeta and 13 Jbeta primers. Method: immunoSEQ multiplex PCR; TCRdb's copy keeps in-frame clones and lacks some. The sample lists 130,000 or so clones; approximately 72% were seen once. The CDR3 is 18 residues long. The J segment lost 0 bases and the V segment lost 3 bases, leaving 11 bases of the junction unmatched. Germline values: CDR1 SGHAT, CDR2 FQNNGV. This TCR was recovered from a woman aged 55-69 years in good health and CMV-seronegative. Material: PBMCs. This sequence joins TRBV11-2 and TRBJ2-3, with TRBD2 matching 8 bases. For the CDR3, the DNA is TGTGCCAGCAGCTTTTCCCACTTACTAGCGGAAAGCACAGATACGCAGTATTTT. It specifies CASSFSHLLAESTDTQYF.